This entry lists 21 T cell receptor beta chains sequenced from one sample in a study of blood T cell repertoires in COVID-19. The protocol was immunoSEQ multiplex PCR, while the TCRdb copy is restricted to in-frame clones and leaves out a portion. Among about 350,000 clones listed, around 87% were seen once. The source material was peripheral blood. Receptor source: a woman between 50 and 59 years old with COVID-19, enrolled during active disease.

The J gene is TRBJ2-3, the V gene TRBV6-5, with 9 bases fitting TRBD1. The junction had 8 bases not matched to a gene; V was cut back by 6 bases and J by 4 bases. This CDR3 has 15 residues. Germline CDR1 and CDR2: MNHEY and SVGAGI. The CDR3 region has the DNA TGTGCCAGCAGGGGGACAGGGCGTCCGCCAGATACGCAGTATTTT. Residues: CASRGTGRPPDTQYF.

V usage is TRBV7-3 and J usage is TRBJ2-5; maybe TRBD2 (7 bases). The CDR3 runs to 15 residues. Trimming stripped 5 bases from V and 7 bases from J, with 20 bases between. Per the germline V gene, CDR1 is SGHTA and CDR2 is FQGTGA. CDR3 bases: TGTGCCAGCAGCCCCTGGGGGGGGGCCAGAGTGACCCAGTACTTC. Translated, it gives CASSPWGGARVTQYF. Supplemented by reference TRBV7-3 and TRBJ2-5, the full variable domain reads GAGVSQTPSNKVTEKGKYVELRCDPISGHTALYWYRQSLGQGPEFLIYFQGTGAADDSGLPNDRFFAVRPEGSVSTLKIQRTERGDSAVYLCASSPWGGARVTQYFGPGTRLLVL.

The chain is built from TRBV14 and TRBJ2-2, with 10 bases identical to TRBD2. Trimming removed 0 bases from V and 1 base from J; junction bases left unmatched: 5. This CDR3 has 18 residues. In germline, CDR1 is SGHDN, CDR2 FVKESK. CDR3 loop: CASSQDPLAGVNTGELFF. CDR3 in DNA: TGTGCCAGCAGCCAAGACCCCCTAGCGGGAGTGAACACCGGGGAGCTGTTTTTT.

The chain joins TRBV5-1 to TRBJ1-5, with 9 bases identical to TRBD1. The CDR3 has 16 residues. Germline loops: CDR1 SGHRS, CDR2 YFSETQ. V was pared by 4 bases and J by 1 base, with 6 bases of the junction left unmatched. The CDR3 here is CASSPWGQGSNQPQHF. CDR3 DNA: TGCGCCAGCAGCCCATGGGGACAGGGAAGCAATCAGCCCCAGCATTTT.

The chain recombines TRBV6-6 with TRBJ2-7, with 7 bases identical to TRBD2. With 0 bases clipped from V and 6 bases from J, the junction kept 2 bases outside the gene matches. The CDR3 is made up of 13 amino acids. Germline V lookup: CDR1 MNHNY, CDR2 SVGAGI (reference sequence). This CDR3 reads CASSYSGGTEQYF. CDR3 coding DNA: TGTGCCAGCAGTTACTCGGGAGGGACCGAGCAGTACTTC.

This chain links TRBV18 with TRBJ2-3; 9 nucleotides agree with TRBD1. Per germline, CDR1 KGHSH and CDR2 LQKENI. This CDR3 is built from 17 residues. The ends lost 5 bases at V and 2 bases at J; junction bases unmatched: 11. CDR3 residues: CASSAIHGTGSTDTQYF. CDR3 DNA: TGTGCCAGCTCAGCAATACACGGGACAGGGTCCACAGATACGCAGTATTTT.

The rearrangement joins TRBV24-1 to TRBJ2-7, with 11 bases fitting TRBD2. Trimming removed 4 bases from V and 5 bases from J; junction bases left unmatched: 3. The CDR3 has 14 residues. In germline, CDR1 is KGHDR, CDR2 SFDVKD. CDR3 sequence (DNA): TGTGCCACCAGTGACCTAGCGGGAGGCCACGAGCAGTACTTC. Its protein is CATSDLAGGHEQYF.

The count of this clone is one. CDR3 sequence reads: CASSFLGLSYEQYF. The CDR3 DNA is TGTGCCAGCAGTTTTCTGGGCCTCTCCTACGAGCAGTACTTC. The rearrangement joins TRBV27 to TRBJ2-7; the D is unclear. The germline V gene has CDR1 MNHEY and CDR2 SMNVEV (reference sequence). V shed 3 bases and J shed 0 bases, with 9 bases lying between them. This CDR3 is 14 amino acids long.

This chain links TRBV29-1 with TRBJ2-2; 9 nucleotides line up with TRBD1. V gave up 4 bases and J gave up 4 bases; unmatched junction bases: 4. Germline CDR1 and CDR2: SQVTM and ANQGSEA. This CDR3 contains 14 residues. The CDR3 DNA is TGCAGCGTTGTTGAGACAGGGGGCACCGGGGAGCTGTTTTTT. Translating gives CSVVETGGTGELFF.

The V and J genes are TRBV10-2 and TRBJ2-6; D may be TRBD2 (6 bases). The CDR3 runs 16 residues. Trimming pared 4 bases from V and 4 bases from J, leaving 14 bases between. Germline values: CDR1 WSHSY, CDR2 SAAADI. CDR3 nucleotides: TGCGCCAGCAGTGTACCCGGGACTTCAGGGGCCAACGTCCTGACTTTC. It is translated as CASSVPGTSGANVLTF.

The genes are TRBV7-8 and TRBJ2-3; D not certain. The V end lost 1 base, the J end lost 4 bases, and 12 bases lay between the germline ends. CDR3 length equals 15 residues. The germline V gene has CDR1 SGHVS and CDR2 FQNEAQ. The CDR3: CASSLDVSSADTQYF. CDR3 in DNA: TGTGCCAGCAGCTTAGACGTGAGTTCGGCAGATACGCAGTATTTT.

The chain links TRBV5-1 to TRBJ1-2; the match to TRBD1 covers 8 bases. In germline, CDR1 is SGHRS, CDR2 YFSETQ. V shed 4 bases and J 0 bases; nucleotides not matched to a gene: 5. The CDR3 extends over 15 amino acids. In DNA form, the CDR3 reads TGCGCCAGCAGCAACGGACAGGGATCTAACTATGGCTACACCTTC. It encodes CASSNGQGSNYGYTF.

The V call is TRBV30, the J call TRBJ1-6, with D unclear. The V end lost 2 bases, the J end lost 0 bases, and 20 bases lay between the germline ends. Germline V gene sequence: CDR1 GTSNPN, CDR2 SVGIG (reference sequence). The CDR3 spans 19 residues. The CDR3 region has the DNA TGTGCCTGGAGTAGTAGTAGCCTCCCTTTGAGCTCCTATAATTCACCCCTCCACTTT. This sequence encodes CAWSSSSLPLSSYNSPLHF.

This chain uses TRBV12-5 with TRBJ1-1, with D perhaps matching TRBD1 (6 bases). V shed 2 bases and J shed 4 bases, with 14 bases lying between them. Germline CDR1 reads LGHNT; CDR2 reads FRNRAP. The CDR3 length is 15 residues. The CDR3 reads CASGLSQGTGTEAFF. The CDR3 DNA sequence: TGTGCTAGTGGTTTGTCACAGGGCACCGGCACTGAAGCTTTCTTT.

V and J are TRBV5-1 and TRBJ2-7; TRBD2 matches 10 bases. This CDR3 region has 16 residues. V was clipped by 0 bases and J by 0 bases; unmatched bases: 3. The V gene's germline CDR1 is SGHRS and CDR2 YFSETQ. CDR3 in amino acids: CASSLAASGSSYEQYF. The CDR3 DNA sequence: TGCGCCAGCAGCTTGGCCGCTAGCGGGAGCTCCTACGAGCAGTACTTC.

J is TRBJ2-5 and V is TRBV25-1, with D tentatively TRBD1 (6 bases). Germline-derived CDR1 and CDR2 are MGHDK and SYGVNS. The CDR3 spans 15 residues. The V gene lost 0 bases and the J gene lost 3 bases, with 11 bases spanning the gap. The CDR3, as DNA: TGTGCCAGCAGTGAATATACGGCAGGGGAAGAGACCCAGTACTTC. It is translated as CASSEYTAGEETQYF.

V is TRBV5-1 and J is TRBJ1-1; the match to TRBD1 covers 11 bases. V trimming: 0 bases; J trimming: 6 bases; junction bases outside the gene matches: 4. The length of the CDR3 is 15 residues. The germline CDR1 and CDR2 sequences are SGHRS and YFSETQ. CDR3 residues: CASSLGPGQGAEAFF. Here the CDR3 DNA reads TGCGCCAGCAGCTTGGGACCGGGACAGGGGGCTGAAGCTTTCTTT.

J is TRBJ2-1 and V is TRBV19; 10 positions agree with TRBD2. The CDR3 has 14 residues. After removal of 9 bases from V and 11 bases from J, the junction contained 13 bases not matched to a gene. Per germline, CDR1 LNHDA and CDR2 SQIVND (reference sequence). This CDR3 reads CASVASGSPYKQFF. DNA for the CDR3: TGTGCCAGCGTCGCTAGCGGGAGTCCTTATAAGCAGTTCTTC.

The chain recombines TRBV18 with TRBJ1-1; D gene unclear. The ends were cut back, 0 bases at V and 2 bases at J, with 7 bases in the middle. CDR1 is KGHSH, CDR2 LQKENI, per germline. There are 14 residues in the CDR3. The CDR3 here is CASSPPIINTEAFF. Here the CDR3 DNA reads TGTGCCAGCTCACCACCTATTATAAACACTGAAGCTTTCTTT.

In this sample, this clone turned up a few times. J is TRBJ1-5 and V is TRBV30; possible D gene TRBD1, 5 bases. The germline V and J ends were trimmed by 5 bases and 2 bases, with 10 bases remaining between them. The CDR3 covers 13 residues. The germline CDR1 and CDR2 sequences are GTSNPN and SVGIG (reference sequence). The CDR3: CAWSKGGNQPQHF. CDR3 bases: TGTGCCTGGTCGAAAGGGGGCAATCAGCCCCAGCATTTT.

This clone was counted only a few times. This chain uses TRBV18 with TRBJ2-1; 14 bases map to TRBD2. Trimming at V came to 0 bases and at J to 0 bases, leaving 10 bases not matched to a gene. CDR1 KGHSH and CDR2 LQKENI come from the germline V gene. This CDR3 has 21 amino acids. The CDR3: CASSPPAGLAGVPSSYNEQFF. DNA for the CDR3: TGTGCCAGCTCACCACCAGCGGGACTAGCGGGAGTTCCCAGCTCCTACAATGAGCAGTTCTTC.